This T cell receptor beta chain is from a study of neoadjuvant nivolumab and ipilimumab in lung cancer. Only in-frame clones appear in the TCRdb table, and some are missing; sequencing was by immunoSEQ multiplex PCR. The profile shows 40,000 to 60,000 clones, roughly 89% of them singletons. The germline CDR1 and CDR2 sequences are LGHNT and FRNRAP. CDR3 length: 15 residues. With 1 base clipped from V and 4 bases from J, the junction kept 5 bases outside the gene matches. The source was blood, collected before neoadjuvant nivolumab, alone or with ipilimumab. This sequence joins TRBV12-5 and TRBJ2-5; 8 nucleotides agree with TRBD1. The TCR sequence derives from an adult with non-small cell lung cancer. Some clones in this sample may be carry-over from other donors' samples. The CDR3 reads CASGLGQGARETQYF. The CDR3 coding sequence is TGTGCTAGTGGTTTGGGCCAGGGGGCTCGAGAGACCCAGTACTTC. The variable domain in full, with the rest retrieved from reference TRBV12-5 and TRBJ2-5, is DARVTQTPRHKVTEMGQEVTMRCQPILGHNTVFWYRQTMMQGLELLAYFRNRAPLDDSGMPKDRFSAEMPDATLATLKIQPSEPRDSAVYFCASGLGQGARETQYFGPGTRLLVL.